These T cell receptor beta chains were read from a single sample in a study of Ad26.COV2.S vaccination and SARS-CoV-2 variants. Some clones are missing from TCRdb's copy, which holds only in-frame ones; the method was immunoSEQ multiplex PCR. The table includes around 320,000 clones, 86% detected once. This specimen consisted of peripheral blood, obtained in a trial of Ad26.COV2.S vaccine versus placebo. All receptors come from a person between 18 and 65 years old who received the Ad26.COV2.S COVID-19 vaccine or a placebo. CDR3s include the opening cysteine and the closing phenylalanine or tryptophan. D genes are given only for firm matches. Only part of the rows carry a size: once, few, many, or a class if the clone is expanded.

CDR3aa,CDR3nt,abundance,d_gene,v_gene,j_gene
CASSEGFLGGPGKDTQYF,TGCGCCAGCAGTGAGGGGTTTCTGGGGGGGCCCGGTAAAGATACGCAGTATTTT,-,-,TRBV10-1,TRBJ2-3
CASQRGPGQTLEAFF,TGTGCCTCCCAGAGGGGGCCAGGACAGACCCTTGAAGCTTTCTTT,-,TRBD1,TRBV30,TRBJ1-1
CASSQVRTGAEQYF,TGTGCCAGCAGCCAAGTCCGGACAGGGGCCGAGCAGTACTTC,once,TRBD1,TRBV4-2,TRBJ2-7
CAWSGDRDTEAFF,TGTGCCTGGAGTGGGGACAGGGACACTGAAGCTTTCTTT,once,TRBD1,TRBV30,TRBJ1-1
CASSNTGQAYEQYF,TGCGCCAGCAGCAACACGGGACAAGCATACGAGCAGTACTTC,-,-,TRBV5-1,TRBJ2-7
CASSLLSFSYEQYF,TGTGCCAGCAGCTTATTGTCGTTCTCCTACGAGCAGTACTTC,few,-,TRBV7-2,TRBJ2-7
CASSQSLGEPQHF,TGTGCCAGCAGCCAATCCCTTGGTGAGCCCCAGCATTTT,-,-,TRBV14,TRBJ1-5
CSVVPQGQGRRNYGYTF,TGCAGCGTCGTTCCCCAAGGACAGGGACGCCGGAACTATGGCTACACCTTC,-,TRBD1,TRBV29-1,TRBJ1-2
CASSEVVEQYF,TGTGCCAGCAGTGAAGTGGTCGAGCAGTACTTC,-,-,TRBV6-1,TRBJ2-7
CARSPPTSGVGPLEQFF,TGTGCCAGAAGCCCCCCGACTAGCGGGGTCGGGCCGCTTGAGCAGTTCTTC,-,TRBD2,TRBV5-3,TRBJ2-1
CASSYTVQGRATF,TGTGCCAGCAGTTATACTGTACAGGGGCGGGCCACCTTC,many,TRBD1,TRBV7-2,TRBJ1-2
CASSQGRASGGVSYNEQFF,TGTGCCAGCAGCCAAGGGCGCGCTAGCGGGGGGGTCTCCTACAATGAGCAGTTCTTC,-,TRBD2,TRBV4-2,TRBJ2-1
CASSQEHGLAGEETQYF,TGCGCCAGCAGCCAAGAGCACGGACTAGCGGGGGAAGAGACCCAGTACTTC,-,TRBD2,TRBV4-1,TRBJ2-5
CASSYSGQGKETQYF,TGTGCCAGCAGTTACTCGGGGCAGGGGAAGGAGACCCAGTACTTC,-,-,TRBV6-6,TRBJ2-5
CSAARGNGYTF,TGCAGTGCTGCGAGGGGGAATGGCTACACCTTC,-,-,TRBV20-1,TRBJ1-2
CASSFYGGTGELFF,TGTGCCAGCAGCTTTTACGGGGGTACCGGGGAGCTGTTTTTT,-,-,TRBV7-2,TRBJ2-2
CASSLGTKGNQPQHF,TGTGCCAGCAGCTTAGGAACGAAAGGCAATCAGCCCCAGCATTTT,-,-,TRBV11-2,TRBJ1-5
CASSQATTYEQYF,TGCGCCAGCAGCCAAGCTACGACCTACGAGCAGTACTTC,-,-,TRBV4-3,TRBJ2-7
CASSSGLFYNEQFF,TGTGCCAGCAGCTCGGGACTATTCTACAATGAGCAGTTCTTC,-,TRBD2,TRBV7-2,TRBJ2-1
CASSSKTGSSYEQYF,TGTGCCAGCAGCTCGAAGACGGGGAGCTCCTACGAGCAGTACTTC,-,-,TRBV5-4,TRBJ2-7
CAISNARADRGTSTDTQYF,TGTGCCATCAGCAACGCCCGGGCGGACCGTGGGACTAGCACAGATACGCAGTATTTT,-,-,TRBV10-3,TRBJ2-3
CASSPPTVVNEQFF,TGTGCCAGCTCACCACCGACGGTGGTGAATGAGCAGTTCTTC,-,-,TRBV18,TRBJ2-1
CASSLGGKDTEAFF,TGTGCCAGCAGCTTAGGGGGGAAGGACACTGAAGCTTTCTTT,-,-,TRBV5-4,TRBJ1-1
CASSLGQGAGSNYGYTF,TGTGCCAGCAGCTTAGGTCAGGGCGCGGGATCTAACTATGGCTACACCTTC,-,-,TRBV7-6,TRBJ1-2
CASSPPERGTNTEAFF,TGTGCCAGCTCACCACCGGAAAGGGGAACGAACACTGAAGCTTTCTTT,-,-,TRBV18,TRBJ1-1
CASSLTTSGGRNEQFF,TGTGCCAGCAGCCTAACGACTAGCGGGGGACGCAATGAGCAGTTCTTC,-,TRBD2,TRBV7-2,TRBJ2-1
CASSGTLTDTQYF,TGCGCCAGCAGCGGGACACTTACAGATACGCAGTATTTT,once,-,TRBV5-1,TRBJ2-3
CASSPHSGTRYNEQFF,TGTGCCAGTAGTCCTCACTCCGGGACTAGATACAATGAGCAGTTCTTC,-,TRBD2,TRBV19,TRBJ2-1
CASSLRLAGSTDTQYF,TGTGCCAGCAGCTTGCGTCTAGCGGGCAGCACAGATACGCAGTATTTT,-,TRBD2,TRBV5-4,TRBJ2-3
CASSKFGRVRYITDTQYF,TGTGCCAGCAGCAAATTCGGGAGGGTCCGCTATATCACAGATACGCAGTATTTT,few,-,TRBV21-1,TRBJ2-3
CASSLVRGGNSNQPQHF,TGTGCCAGCAGCTTGGTGCGAGGGGGAAATAGCAATCAGCCCCAGCATTTT,-,-,TRBV5-7,TRBJ1-5
CASSQEIGASGTF,TGCGCCAGCAGCCAAGAGATCGGGGCCTCTGGCACCTTC,once,-,TRBV4-3,TRBJ1-2
CATSRVRFGPQHF,TGTGCCACCAGCAGAGTGAGATTTGGGCCCCAGCATTTT,-,-,TRBV15,TRBJ1-5
CASGANSSPNYGYTF,TGCGCCAGCGGAGCGAACAGCTCCCCTAACTATGGCTACACCTTC,-,-,TRBV5-1,TRBJ1-2
CATSDSRTGGGTDTQYF,TGTGCCACCAGTGATTCTCGGACAGGGGGAGGCACAGATACGCAGTATTTT,-,TRBD1,TRBV24-1,TRBJ2-3
CSVEVGWGAGLNYGYTF,TGCAGCGTTGAAGTTGGTTGGGGCGCGGGGCTAAACTATGGCTACACCTTC,-,-,TRBV29-1,TRBJ1-2
CASSSDGQGAYGYTF,TGCGCCAGCAGCTCGGACGGACAGGGGGCGTATGGCTACACCTTC,few,TRBD1,TRBV5-1,TRBJ1-2
CASSKDRANEQYF,TGTGCCAGCAGCAAGGACAGGGCCAACGAGCAGTACTTC,-,TRBD1,TRBV11-2,TRBJ2-7
CASSQGQGASYGYTF,TGTGCCAGCAGCCAAGGACAGGGGGCGAGCTATGGCTACACCTTC,-,TRBD1,TRBV7-2,TRBJ1-2
CASSESLAGGQETQYF,TGTGCCAGCAGTGAAAGTCTAGCGGGGGGGCAAGAGACCCAGTACTTC,-,TRBD2,TRBV2,TRBJ2-5
CAWSARGSPLHF,TGTGCCTGGAGTGCGAGGGGTTCACCCCTCCACTTT,-,-,TRBV30,TRBJ1-6
CASSHGTNQETQYF,TGCGCCAGCAGCCACGGGACTAACCAAGAGACCCAGTACTTC,once,TRBD2,TRBV4-3,TRBJ2-5
CASSLTRYYTGFGYTF,TGTGCCAGCAGCTTGACTCGTTACTACACAGGGTTCGGCTACACCTTC,-,-,TRBV13,TRBJ1-2
CASSQMPTLGIVFF,TGTGCCAGCAGCCAAATGCCTACCCTCGGGATTGTGTTTTTT,few,-,TRBV3-1/TRBV3-2,TRBJ1-4
CASSESSTTQETQYF,TGCGCCAGCAGTGAGTCGTCGACAACTCAAGAGACCCAGTACTTC,-,-,TRBV10-1,TRBJ2-5
CASSIEPGLAGGTLEDQYF,TGTGCCAGCAGCATCGAACCGGGACTAGCGGGGGGGACCCTGGAGGACCAGTACTTC,-,TRBD2,TRBV5-4,TRBJ2-5
CASSLTTGMNQPQHF,TGCGCCAGCAGCCTGACGACAGGGATGAATCAGCCCCAGCATTTT,medium-sized,TRBD1,TRBV5-1,TRBJ1-5
CASSFTSGGAYEQFF,TGTGCCAGCAGCTTTACTAGCGGGGGGGCATATGAGCAGTTCTTC,-,TRBD2,TRBV5-4,TRBJ2-1
CASTHTNSYEQYF,TGTGCCAGCACCCATACAAACTCCTACGAGCAGTACTTC,-,-,TRBV12-3/TRBV12-4,TRBJ2-7
CASREGSGANVLTF,TGCGCCAGCCGGGAGGGCTCTGGGGCCAACGTCCTGACTTTC,-,TRBD2,TRBV5-1,TRBJ2-6